These 5 T cell receptor beta chains were all obtained from the same sample, sequenced in a study of T cell responses to AZD1222 COVID-19 vaccine. Profiling relied on immunoSEQ multiplex PCR, and the TCRdb table lists in-frame clones only, not all of them. This sample carries 130,000 to 150,000 clones, around 90% of them seen once, and the ten largest clones take approximately 5.3%. The sample was peripheral blood, taken on day 0 of AZD1222 vaccination. The source of these receptors is an adult in good health.

This chain connects TRBV30 to TRBJ2-5; 10 bases map to TRBD1. V lost 2 bases, J lost 5 bases, and 8 bases stayed unmatched. The CDR3 runs to 15 residues. CDR1 GTSNPN and CDR2 SVGIG come from the germline V gene (reference sequence). The CDR3 DNA is TGTGCCTGGAGTTCCGGGACAGGGGCCAGTGAGACCCAGTACTTC. Protein: CAWSSGTGASETQYF.

The V gene is TRBV11-2, the J gene TRBJ2-3; D gene unclear. V shed 1 base and J shed 1 base, with 6 bases lying between them. CDR3 length: 14 amino acids. CDR1 and CDR2 from the germline V gene are SGHAT and FQNNGV. CDR3 DNA sequence: TGTGCCAGCAGCTTAGGGGTGGGCACAGATACGCAGTATTTT. This gives the protein CASSLGVGTDTQYF.

The rearrangement joins TRBV27 to TRBJ1-5; D is undetermined. Germline CDR1 reads MNHEY; CDR2 reads SMNVEV (reference sequence). CDR3 size: 14 residues. The V gene lost 2 bases and the J gene lost 0 bases, with 5 bases spanning the gap. CDR3 in amino acids: CASSLSPSNQPQHF. CDR3 DNA: TGTGCCAGCAGTTTAAGTCCTAGCAATCAGCCCCAGCATTTT.

This clone was counted between two and nine times. The chain uses TRBV6-2 or TRBV6-3 and TRBJ2-2; tentative D call: TRBD2 (6 bases). The CDR3 covers 14 residues. In germline, CDR1 is MNHEY, CDR2 SVGEGT. V was cut by 8 bases and J by 6 bases, with 16 bases left in between. The CDR3 DNA is TGTGCCAGCCGCCAGGGAGGTAGCGCCGGGGAGCTGTTTTTT. This codes for CASRQGGSAGELFF.

This clone was seen a single time. This chain connects TRBV12-3 or TRBV12-4 to TRBJ1-1, with D possibly matching TRBD1 (5 bases). V was pared by 5 bases and J by 6 bases, with 10 bases between. The CDR3 extends over 12 amino acids. In DNA form, the CDR3 reads TGTGCCAGCAGTAGCACGGGGGCTGAAGCTTTCTTT. Protein: CASSSTGAEAFF.